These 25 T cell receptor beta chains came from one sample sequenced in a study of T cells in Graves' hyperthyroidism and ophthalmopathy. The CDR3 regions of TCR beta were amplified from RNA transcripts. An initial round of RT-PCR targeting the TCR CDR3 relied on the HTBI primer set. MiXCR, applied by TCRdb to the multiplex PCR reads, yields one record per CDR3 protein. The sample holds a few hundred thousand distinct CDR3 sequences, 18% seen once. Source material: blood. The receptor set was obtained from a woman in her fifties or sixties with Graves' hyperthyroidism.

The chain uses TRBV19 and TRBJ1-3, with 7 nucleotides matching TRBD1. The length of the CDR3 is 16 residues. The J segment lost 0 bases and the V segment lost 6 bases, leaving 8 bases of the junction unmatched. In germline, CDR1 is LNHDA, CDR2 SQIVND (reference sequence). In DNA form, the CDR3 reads TGTGCCAGTAGACCCCGGGGACAGCTCTCTGGAAACACCATATATTTT. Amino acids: CASRPRGQLSGNTIYF.

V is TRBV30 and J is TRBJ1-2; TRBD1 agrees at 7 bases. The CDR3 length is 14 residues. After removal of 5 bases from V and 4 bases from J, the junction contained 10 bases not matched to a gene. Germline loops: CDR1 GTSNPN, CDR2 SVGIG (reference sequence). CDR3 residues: CAWGDSRDSYGYTF. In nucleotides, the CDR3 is TGTGCCTGGGGGGACAGCAGAGATTCCTATGGCTACACCTTC.

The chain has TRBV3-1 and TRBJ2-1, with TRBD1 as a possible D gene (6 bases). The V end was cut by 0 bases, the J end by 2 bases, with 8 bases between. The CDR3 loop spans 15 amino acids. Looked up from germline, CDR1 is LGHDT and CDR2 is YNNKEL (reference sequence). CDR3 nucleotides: TGTGCCAGCAGCCAAGAAACAGGGCCCTACAATGAGCAGTTCTTC. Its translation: CASSQETGPYNEQFF.

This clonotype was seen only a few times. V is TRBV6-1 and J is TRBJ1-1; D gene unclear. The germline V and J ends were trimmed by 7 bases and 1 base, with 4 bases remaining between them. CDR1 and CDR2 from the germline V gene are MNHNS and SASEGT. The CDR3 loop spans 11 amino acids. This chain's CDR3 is CASKRNTEAFF. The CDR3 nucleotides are TGTGCCAGCAAGAGGAACACTGAAGCTTTCTTT.

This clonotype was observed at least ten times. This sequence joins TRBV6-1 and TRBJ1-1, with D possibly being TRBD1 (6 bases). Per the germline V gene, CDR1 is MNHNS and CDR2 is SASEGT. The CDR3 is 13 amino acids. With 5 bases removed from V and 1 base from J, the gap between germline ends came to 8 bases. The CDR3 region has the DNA TGTGCCAGCAGTACGGGACAGAACACTGAAGCTTTCTTT. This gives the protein CASSTGQNTEAFF.

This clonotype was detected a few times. CDR3 sequence (DNA): TGTGCCAGCAGTGTGGGGGGGGCGGTGAACACTGAAGCTTTCTTT. It translates to CASSVGGAVNTEAFF. This chain links TRBV6-1 with TRBJ1-1; TRBD1 is a possible D gene (6 bases). V lost 4 bases to trimming and J lost 0 bases, with 12 bases between them. The CDR3 extends over 15 amino acids. Per germline, CDR1 MNHNS and CDR2 SASEGT.

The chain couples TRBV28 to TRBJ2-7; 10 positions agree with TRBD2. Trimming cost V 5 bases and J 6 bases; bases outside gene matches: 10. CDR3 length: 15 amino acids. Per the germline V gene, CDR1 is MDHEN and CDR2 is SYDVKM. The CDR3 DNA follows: TGTGCCAGCAGTCGGAAAGCGGGAGGGATTTTCGAGCAGTACTTC. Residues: CASSRKAGGIFEQYF. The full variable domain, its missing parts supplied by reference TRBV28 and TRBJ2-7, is DVKVTQSSRYLVKRTGEKVFLECVQDMDHENMFWYRQDPGLGLRLIYFSYDVKMKEKGDIPEGYSVSREKKERFSLILESASTNQTSMYLCASSRKAGGIFEQYFGPGTRLTVT.

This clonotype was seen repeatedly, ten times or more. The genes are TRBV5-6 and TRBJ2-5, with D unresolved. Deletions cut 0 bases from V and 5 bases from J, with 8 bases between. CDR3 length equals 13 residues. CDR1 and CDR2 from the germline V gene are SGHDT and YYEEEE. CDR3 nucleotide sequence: TGTGCCAGCAGCTTGGTGGGTGGGGAGACCCAGTACTTC. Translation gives CASSLVGGETQYF.

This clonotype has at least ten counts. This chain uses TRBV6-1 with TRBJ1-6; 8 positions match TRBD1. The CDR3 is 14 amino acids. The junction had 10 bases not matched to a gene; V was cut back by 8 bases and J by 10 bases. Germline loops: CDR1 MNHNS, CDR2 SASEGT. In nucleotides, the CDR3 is TGTGCCAGCGCAGGGGACAGGTGGGAATCACCCCTCCACTTT. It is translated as CASAGDRWESPLHF.

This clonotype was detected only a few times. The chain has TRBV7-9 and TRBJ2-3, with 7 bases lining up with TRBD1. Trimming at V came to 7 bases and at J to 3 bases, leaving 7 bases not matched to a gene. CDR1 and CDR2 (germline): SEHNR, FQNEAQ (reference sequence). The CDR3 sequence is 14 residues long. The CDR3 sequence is CASNPGQETDTQYF. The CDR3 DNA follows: TGTGCCAGCAACCCCGGACAGGAGACAGATACGCAGTATTTT.

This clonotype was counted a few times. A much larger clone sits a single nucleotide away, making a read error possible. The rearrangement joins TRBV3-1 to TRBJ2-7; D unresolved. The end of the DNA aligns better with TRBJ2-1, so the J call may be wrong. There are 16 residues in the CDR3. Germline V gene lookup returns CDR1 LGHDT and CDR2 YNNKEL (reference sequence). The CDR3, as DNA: TGTGCCAGCAGCCAAGTTTCCAGCACCTCCTCCTACGAGCAGTTCTTC. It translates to CASSQVSSTSSYEQFF.

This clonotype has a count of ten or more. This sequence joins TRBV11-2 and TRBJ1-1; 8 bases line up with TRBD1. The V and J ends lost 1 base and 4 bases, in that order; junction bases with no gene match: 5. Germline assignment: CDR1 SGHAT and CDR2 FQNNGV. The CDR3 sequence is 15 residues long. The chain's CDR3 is CASSLVQGARTEAFF. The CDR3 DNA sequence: TGTGCCAGCAGCTTAGTCCAGGGGGCGCGCACTGAAGCTTTCTTT.

The CDR3 loop is CASSRIAGDYNEQYF. CDR3 DNA sequence: TGTGCCAGCAGCCGAATAGCGGGAGACTACAATGAGCAGTACTTC. The J gene is TRBJ2-1, the V gene TRBV4-2; 9 bases fit TRBD2. TRBJ2-7 matches the DNA end more closely, so the J call is doubtful. Germline V CDR1 and CDR2: LGHNA, YNFKEQ. The CDR3 has 15 amino acids.

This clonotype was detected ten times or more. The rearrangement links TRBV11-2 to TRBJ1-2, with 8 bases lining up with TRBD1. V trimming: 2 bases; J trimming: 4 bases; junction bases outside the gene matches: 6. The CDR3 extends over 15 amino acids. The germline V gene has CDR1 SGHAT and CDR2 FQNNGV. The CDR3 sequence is CASSLSPDRVYGYTF. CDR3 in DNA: TGTGCCAGCAGCTTATCTCCGGACAGGGTCTATGGCTACACCTTC. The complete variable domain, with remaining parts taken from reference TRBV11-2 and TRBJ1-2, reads EAGVAQSPRYKIIEKRQSVAFWCNPISGHATLYWYQQILGQGPKLLIQFQNNGVVDDSQLPKDRFSAERLKGVDSTLKIQPAKLEDSAVYLCASSLSPDRVYGYTFGSGTRLTVV.

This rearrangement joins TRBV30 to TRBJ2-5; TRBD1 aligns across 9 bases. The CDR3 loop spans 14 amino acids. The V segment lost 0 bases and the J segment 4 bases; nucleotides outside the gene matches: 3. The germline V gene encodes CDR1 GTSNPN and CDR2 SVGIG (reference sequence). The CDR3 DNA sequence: TGTGCCTGGAGTGTACGGGACAGGGTAGAGACCCAGTACTTC. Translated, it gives CAWSVRDRVETQYF.

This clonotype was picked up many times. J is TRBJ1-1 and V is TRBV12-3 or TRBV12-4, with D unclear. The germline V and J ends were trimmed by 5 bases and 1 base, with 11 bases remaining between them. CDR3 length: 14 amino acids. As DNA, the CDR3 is TGTGCCAGCAGTACAGCCGGGAAGAACACTGAAGCTTTCTTT. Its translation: CASSTAGKNTEAFF.

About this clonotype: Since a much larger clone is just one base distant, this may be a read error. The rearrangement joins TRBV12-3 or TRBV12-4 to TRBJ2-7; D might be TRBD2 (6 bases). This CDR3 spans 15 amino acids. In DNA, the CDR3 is TGTGCCAGCAGTTTTGTCGGACTACAATCCTACGAGCAGTGCTTC. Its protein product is CASSFVGLQSYEQCF.

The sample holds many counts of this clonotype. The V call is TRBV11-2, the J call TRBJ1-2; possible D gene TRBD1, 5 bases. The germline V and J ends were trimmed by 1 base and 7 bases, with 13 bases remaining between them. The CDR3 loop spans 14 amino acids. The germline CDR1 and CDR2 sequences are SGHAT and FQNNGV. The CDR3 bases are TGTGCCAGCAGCTTAGCCCAGGGAGGTTTTGGCTACACCTTC. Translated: CASSLAQGGFGYTF. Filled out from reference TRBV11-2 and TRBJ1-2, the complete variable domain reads EAGVAQSPRYKIIEKRQSVAFWCNPISGHATLYWYQQILGQGPKLLIQFQNNGVVDDSQLPKDRFSAERLKGVDSTLKIQPAKLEDSAVYLCASSLAQGGFGYTFGSGTRLTVV.

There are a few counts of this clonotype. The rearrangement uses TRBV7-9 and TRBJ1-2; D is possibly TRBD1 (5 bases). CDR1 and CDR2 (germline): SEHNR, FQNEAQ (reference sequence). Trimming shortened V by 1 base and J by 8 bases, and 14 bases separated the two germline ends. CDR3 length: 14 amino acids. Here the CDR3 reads CASSLVGTFAGYTF. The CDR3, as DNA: TGTGCCAGCAGCTTAGTGGGGACCTTTGCGGGCTACACCTTC.

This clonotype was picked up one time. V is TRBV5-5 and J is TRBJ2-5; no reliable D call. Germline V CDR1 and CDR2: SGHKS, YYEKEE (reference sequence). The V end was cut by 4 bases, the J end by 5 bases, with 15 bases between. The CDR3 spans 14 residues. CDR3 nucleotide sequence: TGTGCCAGCAGCCCACTCAACGGTGGGGAGACCCAGTACTTC. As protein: CASSPLNGGETQYF.

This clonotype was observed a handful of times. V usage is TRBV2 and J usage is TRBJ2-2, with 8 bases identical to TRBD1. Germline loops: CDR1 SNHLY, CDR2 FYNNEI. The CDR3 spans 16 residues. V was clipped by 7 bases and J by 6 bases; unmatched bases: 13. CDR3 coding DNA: TGTGCCAGCACTGGAGCAGGGGGCGCAACTTCCGGGGAGCTGTTTTTT. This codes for CASTGAGGATSGELFF.

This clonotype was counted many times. CDR3 protein: CASSQDIQPLYEQYF. The CDR3 bases are TGTGCCAGCAGCCAAGATATCCAGCCTCTCTACGAGCAGTACTTC. V is TRBV3-1 and J is TRBJ2-7; D is uncertain. Germline CDR1 LGHDT, CDR2 YNNKEL (reference sequence). The CDR3 totals 15 residues. Trimming removed 0 bases from V and 3 bases from J, with 12 bases in between.

In DNA form, the CDR3 reads TGCAGTGCTAGATCAACACCGGGACTAGCGGGCAATGAGCAGTTCTTC. Residues: CSARSTPGLAGNEQFF. The rearrangement joins TRBV20-1 to TRBJ2-1; TRBD2 matches at 12 bases. After removal of 2 bases from V and 6 bases from J, the junction contained 8 bases not matched to a gene. Germline lookup yields CDR1 DFQATT and CDR2 SNEGSKA (reference sequence). The CDR3 runs to 16 residues.

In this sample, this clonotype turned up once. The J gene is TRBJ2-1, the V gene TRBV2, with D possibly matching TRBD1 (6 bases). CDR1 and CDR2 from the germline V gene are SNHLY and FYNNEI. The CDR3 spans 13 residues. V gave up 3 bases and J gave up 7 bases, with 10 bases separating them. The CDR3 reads CASSDRGENEQFF. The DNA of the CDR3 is TGTGCCAGCAGTGACAGGGGAGAAAATGAGCAGTTCTTC.

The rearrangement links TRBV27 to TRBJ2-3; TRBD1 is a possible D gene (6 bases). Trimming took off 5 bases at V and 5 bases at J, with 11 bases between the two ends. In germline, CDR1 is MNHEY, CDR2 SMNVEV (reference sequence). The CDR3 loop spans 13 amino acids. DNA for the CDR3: TGTGCCAGCAGTCCCCACAGGGAAGATACGCAGTATTTT. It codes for CASSPHREDTQYF.